The 13 T cell receptor beta chains below were found in one sample sequenced in a study of human T cells and chemical hapten exposure. Time point defined: healthy volunteer bleed at 6 weeks. Unfractionated whole blood served as the source for total RNA extraction. MiXCR, run by TCRdb on the RACE reads, gives a single entry per CDR3 protein. This table has about 77,000 distinct CDR3 sequences, about 9.2% appearing once. Material: whole blood. The receptors originated from a female donor in good health. Some clones in this sample may be carry-over from other donors' samples.

The V gene is TRBV28, the J gene TRBJ1-5; TRBD1 matches at 11 bases. The CDR3 extends over 17 amino acids. The V segment lost 4 bases and the J segment 4 bases; nucleotides outside the gene matches: 9. The germline gives CDR1 MDHEN, CDR2 SYDVKM. The chain's CDR3 is CASSSEGQGGKNQPQHF. The CDR3 DNA is TGTGCCAGCAGTTCTGAGGGACAGGGGGGTAAGAATCAGCCCCAGCATTTT.

This clonotype was found many times. The chain combines TRBV11-2 with TRBJ1-3; D remains ambiguous. The V and J ends lost 2 bases and 2 bases respectively, with 7 bases between them. Germline V CDR1 and CDR2: SGHAT, FQNNGV. CDR3 length equals 14 residues. CDR3 protein: CASSLSTAGNTIYF. The CDR3 DNA reads TGTGCCAGCAGCTTATCTACCGCTGGAAACACCATATATTTT.

This clonotype was seen more than once but under ten times. The CDR3 reads CSVEDRRGETQYF. Here the CDR3 DNA reads TGCAGCGTTGAAGATCGTAGGGGGGAGACCCAGTACTTC. The V and J genes are TRBV29-1 and TRBJ2-5; tentatively, D is TRBD1 (6 bases). The CDR3 has 13 residues. V was clipped by 0 bases and J by 5 bases, with 10 bases between them. CDR1 is SQVTM, CDR2 ANQGSEA, per germline.

This clonotype was detected many times. The J gene is TRBJ1-3, the V gene TRBV7-9; 7 nucleotides align to TRBD1. The CDR3 sequence is 16 residues long. Germline CDR1 is SEHNR and CDR2 is FQNEAQ (reference sequence). V lost 6 bases to trimming and J lost 0 bases; unmatched junction nucleotides: 8. The CDR3 loop is CASRPQGPNSGNTIYF. The CDR3, as DNA: TGTGCCAGCAGGCCACAGGGGCCAAACTCTGGAAACACCATATATTTT.

This clonotype turned up a few times. The chain's CDR3 is CASSTQGLGTEAFF. The CDR3, as DNA: TGTGCCAGCAGCACACAGGGGCTTGGGACTGAAGCTTTCTTT. The J gene is TRBJ1-1, the V gene TRBV2, with 7 bases lining up with TRBD1. Losses at the gene ends were 6 bases for V and 5 bases for J; bases not matched to a gene: 9. From germline, CDR1 is SNHLY and CDR2 FYNNEI. CDR3 length equals 14 residues.

This clonotype appeared many times. V and J are TRBV3-1 and TRBJ1-2; maybe TRBD1 (6 bases). Trimming cost V 0 bases and J 6 bases, with 14 bases left between them. Germline V gene data show CDR1 as LGHDT and CDR2 as YNNKEL (reference sequence). CDR3 size: 15 residues. The CDR3 loop is CASSQDVWEGDGYTF. CDR3 coding DNA: TGTGCCAGCAGCCAAGATGTCTGGGAGGGGGATGGCTACACCTTC.

A few counts support this clonotype. The chain joins TRBV7-2 to TRBJ2-5; the match to TRBD2 covers 8 bases. Germline V gives CDR1 SGHTA, CDR2 FQGNSA. V lost 6 bases and J lost 3; bases outside the gene matches: 6. CDR3 length: 14 amino acids. Written as DNA, the CDR3 is TGTGCCAGCAGTTCCTCGGGGGGGAAAGAGACCCAGTACTTC. As protein: CASSSSGGKETQYF.

The sample holds a few counts of this clonotype. The rearrangement joins TRBV12-3 or TRBV12-4 to TRBJ2-7; D possibly corresponds to TRBD1 (5 bases). The CDR3 length is 14 residues. The ends were cut back, 6 bases at V and 2 bases at J, with 14 bases in the middle. CDR3 DNA: TGTGCCAGCAGGTCCCAGGGCGCGGCCTACGAGCAGTACTTC. Translating it yields CASRSQGAAYEQYF.

The chain uses TRBV6-1 and TRBJ2-5; 10 nucleotides align to TRBD2. CDR3 size: 15 residues. Germline V gives CDR1 MNHNS, CDR2 SASEGT. The V segment lost 4 bases and the J segment 5 bases; nucleotides outside the gene matches: 7. This CDR3 is CASSVEAGGQETQYF. As DNA, the CDR3 is TGTGCCAGCAGTGTTGAAGCGGGGGGGCAGGAGACCCAGTACTTC.

This clonotype occurred a few times. The chain links TRBV20-1 to TRBJ1-5, with TRBD1 matching 7 bases. There are 17 residues in the CDR3. Germline loops: CDR1 DFQATT, CDR2 SNEGSKA (reference sequence). V lost 0 bases to trimming and J lost 5 bases; unmatched junction nucleotides: 13. The CDR3 bases are TGCAGTGCTAGAGAAGCGACAGGGCTTAAAGAAGATCAGCCCCAGCATTTT. Translated, it gives CSAREATGLKEDQPQHF.

This clonotype has at least ten counts. V and J are TRBV20-1 and TRBJ1-5, with D unclear. V lost 3 bases and J lost 0, with 6 bases in between. The CDR3 contains 13 residues. Germline V gene sequence: CDR1 DFQATT, CDR2 SNEGSKA (reference sequence). CDR3 sequence: CSASKHSNQPQHF. DNA for the CDR3: TGCAGTGCTAGCAAGCATAGCAATCAGCCCCAGCATTTT.

With regard to this clonotype: One base away lies a much larger clone, so this may be a sequencing read error. The chain joins TRBV20-1 to TRBJ1-4; D is undetermined. Germline lookup yields CDR1 DFQATT and CDR2 SNEGSKA (reference sequence). The CDR3 is 15 amino acids. V lost 0 bases, J lost 8 bases, and 16 bases lay in between. The CDR3 sequence is CSARDPGTPGEKLFF. For the CDR3, the DNA is TGCAGTGCTAGAGATCCGGGAACCCCTGGGGAAAAACTGTTTTTT.

This clonotype was counted only a few times. The chain couples TRBV29-1 to TRBJ1-1; TRBD1 is a possible D gene (5 bases). V was trimmed by 3 bases and J by 4 bases, leaving 15 bases between them. Germline lookup yields CDR1 SQVTM and CDR2 ANQGSEA. CDR3 size: 14 residues. Here the CDR3 DNA reads TGCAGCGTTGATAGAGGGGAAAAGGGCACTGAAGCTTTCTTT. Its protein is CSVDRGEKGTEAFF.